This is a list of T cell receptor beta chains from one sample in a study of blood T cell repertoires in COVID-19. Method: immunoSEQ multiplex PCR; TCRdb's copy keeps in-frame clones and lacks some. This table has roughly 150,000 clones, 84% appearing once. Specimen: peripheral blood. The receptors derive from a woman between 50 and 59 years old in a cohort sampled during active or convalescent COVID-19. CDR3s include the opening cysteine and the closing phenylalanine or tryptophan. A D gene is named only where the DNA matches it firmly. For some rows the clone size is stated as once, few or many, or as a class when expanded; others skip it.

j_call,d_call,cdr3_length,v_call,clone_size,cdr3_nt,cdr3_aa
TRBJ1-3,TRBD1,15,TRBV4-3,few,TGCGCCAGCAGCCTTAACAGGGGCTCTGGAAACACCATATATTTT,CASSLNRGSGNTIYF
TRBJ2-7,TRBD1,12,TRBV29-1,NA,TGCAGCGTCCCAACAGGGGTGCGGGAGCAGTACTTC,CSVPTGVREQYF
TRBJ2-5,NA,12,TRBV19,NA,TGTGCCAGTAGAGTCGGGGGAACAGGTCAGTACTTC,CASRVGGTGQYF
TRBJ1-6,NA,14,TRBV7-9,NA,TGTGCCAGCAGCTCGGAACAGCTAATTCAGCCCCTCCACTTT,CASSSEQLIQPLHF
TRBJ1-2,NA,15,TRBV3-1/TRBV3-2,NA,TGTGCCAGCAGCCAAATCCCGACGGAGAACTATGGCTACACCTTC,CASSQIPTENYGYTF
TRBJ2-7,NA,13,TRBV12-3/TRBV12-4,NA,TGTGCCAGCAGCCGACTTAGCTCCTACGAGCAGTACTTC,CASSRLSSYEQYF
TRBJ2-3,TRBD2,16,TRBV7-2,NA,TGTGCCAGCAGCTTATTTAGCGGGGGGGCCTACGATACGCAGTATTTT,CASSLFSGGAYDTQYF
TRBJ1-1,TRBD1,16,TRBV6-2/TRBV6-3,NA,TGTGCCAGCAGTGACACAGGGGGGGCTCTGAACACTGAAGCTTTCTTT,CASSDTGGALNTEAFF
TRBJ1-5,NA,16,TRBV3-1/TRBV3-2,NA,TGTGCCAGCAGCTCAGGCCGCCGTTTTAGCAATCAGCCCCAGCATTTT,CASSSGRRFSNQPQHF
TRBJ2-7,TRBD1,14,TRBV6-5,NA,TGTGCCAGCAGTTCGGACAGGGGCCCCTACGAGCAGTACTTC,CASSSDRGPYEQYF
TRBJ2-7,NA,13,TRBV6-1,NA,TGTGCCAGCAGTGATACAGGGTTGTACGAGCAGTACTTC,CASSDTGLYEQYF
TRBJ2-5,NA,14,TRBV5-1,NA,TGCGCCAGCAGCTTGGGTCGAGAGGGAGAGACCCAGTACTTC,CASSLGREGETQYF
TRBJ1-4,TRBD1,15,TRBV10-3,NA,TGTGCCATCAGTGAGTCGACAGGGGGCAGTGAAAAACTGTTTTTT,CAISESTGGSEKLFF
TRBJ2-7,NA,14,TRBV9,NA,TGTGCCAGCAGCGTAGGTCTAGGGAGCTACGAGCAGTACTTC,CASSVGLGSYEQYF
TRBJ1-5,NA,15,TRBV5-1,NA,TGCGCCAGCAGCTTTTCAGGGGCGAGCAATCAGCCCCAGCATTTT,CASSFSGASNQPQHF
TRBJ1-3,TRBD1,15,TRBV19,NA,TGTGCCAGTAGTACGGGACAGGGGGCCTGGGACACCATATATTTT,CASSTGQGAWDTIYF
TRBJ1-2,NA,11,TRBV5-1,NA,TGCGCCAGCAGCTTGGCAGGGGGCTACACCTTC,CASSLAGGYTF
TRBJ1-2,NA,14,TRBV9,NA,TGTGCCAGCAGCCAACGGACAGACCTTTATGGCTACACCTTC,CASSQRTDLYGYTF
TRBJ1-4,TRBD1,14,TRBV30,NA,TGTGCCTGGAGTGTGGGGACAGGGTACGAAAAACTGTTTTTT,CAWSVGTGYEKLFF
TRBJ1-1,NA,14,TRBV7-9,NA,TGTGCCAGCAGCTTAGCGGCCGTCGGGACTGAAGCTTTCTTT,CASSLAAVGTEAFF
TRBJ1-5,TRBD1,16,TRBV19,few,TGTGCCAGTAGTAGGGGGTCGGGACAGGGTCTACCGCCCCAGCATTTT,CASSRGSGQGLPPQHF
TRBJ1-1,NA,14,TRBV5-1,NA,TGCGCCAGCAGCTTAGTCATCGGGTACACTGAAGCTTTCTTT,CASSLVIGYTEAFF
TRBJ2-2,TRBD2,17,TRBV4-2,NA,TGTGCCAGCAGCCAAGGGACTAGCGGGGTGAACACCGGGGAGCTGTTTTTT,CASSQGTSGVNTGELFF
TRBJ1-4,TRBD1,16,TRBV4-1,many,TGCGCCAGCAGCCAAGAAGGGACAGGGCAGAATGAAAAACTGTTTTTT,CASSQEGTGQNEKLFF
TRBJ2-3,NA,17,TRBV3-1/TRBV3-2,NA,TGTGCCAGCAGCCAAGATAAGGCGGGGGCCAACACAGATACGCAGTATTTT,CASSQDKAGANTDTQYF
TRBJ1-3,NA,16,TRBV5-1,NA,TGCGCCAGCAGCTTTTTAATAAGGAGCTCTGGAAACACCATATATTTT,CASSFLIRSSGNTIYF
TRBJ1-2,TRBD1,15,TRBV30,NA,TGTGCCTGGGCCCAAGGGACAGTAGGTGGCTATGGCTACACCTTC,CAWAQGTVGGYGYTF
TRBJ1-2,TRBD1,13,TRBV19,NA,TGTGCCAGTAGCGTACAGGGGGCTAGCGGCTACACCTTC,CASSVQGASGYTF
TRBJ2-7,TRBD1,14,TRBV5-6,NA,TGTGCCAGCAGCCCGACAGGGGGCACCTACGAGCAGTACTTC,CASSPTGGTYEQYF
TRBJ2-3,NA,11,TRBV2,NA,TGTGCCAGCAGTCGGGGTGATACGCAGTATTTT,CASSRGDTQYF
TRBJ2-2,TRBD1,13,TRBV3-1/TRBV3-2,NA,TGTGCCAGCAGACGGACAGGGGCCGGGGAGCTGTTTTTT,CASRRTGAGELFF
TRBJ2-1,TRBD2,16,TRBV4-2,NA,TGTGCCAGCAGCCAAGTAACTAGCGGAGCCTACAATGAGCAGTTCTTC,CASSQVTSGAYNEQFF
TRBJ2-5,NA,14,TRBV18,NA,TGTGCCAGCTCACCACCCCTAGGTGGATGGACCCAGTACTTC,CASSPPLGGWTQYF
TRBJ2-7,TRBD2,17,TRBV7-2,NA,TGTGCCAGCAGCCCCTTCGGGGTAGCGGGGGCCCCCTACGAGCAGTACTTC,CASSPFGVAGAPYEQYF
TRBJ2-3,NA,14,TRBV29-1,NA,TGCAGCGTTGTTCTGCCGGGTAGCACAGATACGCAGTATTTT,CSVVLPGSTDTQYF
TRBJ2-1,NA,11,TRBV6-1,NA,TGTGCCAGCAGTGATCTATATGAGCAGTTCTTC,CASSDLYEQFF
TRBJ1-1,NA,13,TRBV6-6,NA,TGTGCCAGCAGTGCGACAGCTACCACTGAAGCTTTCTTT,CASSATATTEAFF
TRBJ1-1,NA,13,TRBV5-5,NA,TGTGCCAGCAGCTCTAACGGTGAGACTGAAGCTTTCTTT,CASSSNGETEAFF
TRBJ2-2,NA,15,TRBV3-1/TRBV3-2,NA,TGTGCCAGCAGCCAAGTGGGGGCCAACACCGGGGAGCTGTTTTTT,CASSQVGANTGELFF
TRBJ2-7,NA,14,TRBV5-5,NA,TGTGCCAGCAGCCAAGCGACAGGCGACTACGAGCAGTACTTC,CASSQATGDYEQYF
TRBJ1-2,NA,14,TRBV5-6,NA,TGTGCCAGCAGCTTGAGAAGGGAGAGGTATGGCTACACCTTC,CASSLRRERYGYTF
TRBJ1-2,TRBD1,13,TRBV30,NA,TGTGCCTGGAGTGTAGACAGGGGTGGCGGCTACACCTTC,CAWSVDRGGGYTF
TRBJ2-4,TRBD2,11,TRBV20-1,NA,TGCAGTGCTAGCGGGGGGGACATTCAGTACTTC,CSASGGDIQYF
TRBJ2-3,TRBD2,15,TRBV6-5,NA,TGTGCCAGCAGAACGCCTAGCGGTAGCACAGATACGCAGTATTTT,CASRTPSGSTDTQYF
TRBJ1-1,TRBD1,15,TRBV6-4,NA,TGTGCCAGCAGTGCGGACAGGGGAGCTAACACTGAAGCTTTCTTT,CASSADRGANTEAFF
TRBJ1-2,NA,16,TRBV6-5,NA,TGTGCCAGCAGTTACGGCAGGGGAGGGCGATATGGTGGCTACACCTTC,CASSYGRGGRYGGYTF
TRBJ1-6,NA,13,TRBV7-9,few,TGTGCCACCAGGACGGGGGATAATTCACCCCTCCACTTT,CATRTGDNSPLHF
TRBJ1-2,NA,15,TRBV5-5,NA,TGTGCCAGCAGCTTTCGGGATAGCGAGTTATATGGCTACACCTTC,CASSFRDSELYGYTF
TRBJ1-1,NA,12,TRBV12-3/TRBV12-4,NA,TGTGCCAGCAGAAGGGGTGACACTGAAGCTTTCTTT,CASRRGDTEAFF
TRBJ1-4,NA,12,TRBV3-1/TRBV3-2,NA,TGTGCCAGCAGATCCGGTTTCGAAAAACTGTTTTTT,CASRSGFEKLFF
TRBJ2-5,NA,15,TRBV3-1/TRBV3-2,NA,TGTGCCAGCAGCCAAGCCCAGGGCGGGGCGGAGACCCAGTACTTC,CASSQAQGGAETQYF
TRBJ2-1,TRBD2,14,TRBV29-1,NA,TGCAGCGTTGAAGGATGGGAGGGTTACAATGAGCAGTTCTTC,CSVEGWEGYNEQFF
TRBJ2-3,TRBD2,16,TRBV3-1/TRBV3-2,NA,TGTGCCAGCAGCCAAGGGCAGGGAGGGGTTGCAGATACGCAGTATTTT,CASSQGQGGVADTQYF
TRBJ1-1,NA,13,TRBV6-2/TRBV6-3,NA,TGTGCCAGCAGCTCCCATCGACAGGAGGAAGCTTTCTTT,CASSSHRQEEAFF
TRBJ1-4,NA,15,TRBV6-5,NA,TGTGCCAGCAGTTACGGGCAGTCAACTAATGAAAAACTGTTTTTT,CASSYGQSTNEKLFF
TRBJ2-1,NA,16,TRBV7-2,NA,TGTGCCAGCAGCCCCACAGCAGTGAGCTCCTACAATGAGCAGTTCTTC,CASSPTAVSSYNEQFF
TRBJ1-1,NA,15,TRBV7-2,few,TGTGCCAGCAGCCCACTGGCCGGGTTGGGCACTGAAGCTTTCTTT,CASSPLAGLGTEAFF
TRBJ1-2,NA,13,TRBV19,NA,TGTGCCAGTAGTATAGATACTAGGTATGGCTACACCTTC,CASSIDTRYGYTF
TRBJ1-1,NA,13,TRBV4-1,NA,TGCGCCAGCAGCCACTCAGGTCCTACAGAAGCTTTCTTT,CASSHSGPTEAFF
TRBJ2-3,NA,15,TRBV6-5,NA,TGTGCCAGCAGTTCCACCCAGGTTGGGCCAGATACGCAGTATTTT,CASSSTQVGPDTQYF